This T cell receptor beta chain was documented in a study of glioma-infiltrating T cells after dendritic cell vaccination. On the study more broadly: Between about 2002 and 2013, patients got autologous tumor lysate-pulsed dendritic cell vaccines.

PBMC sampling occurred before vaccination, two weeks after the third dose, and at progression. Clones were read by immunoSEQ multiplex PCR, and TCRdb kept only the in-frame ones, dropping some. The sample lists around 21,000 clones, about four fifths occurring once. CDR3 size: 20 residues. Germline assignment: CDR1 KGHSH and CDR2 LQKENI. With V trimmed by 3 bases and J by 4 bases, 18 bases remained unmatched. The receptor comes from a human donor with glioblastoma. This chain links TRBV18 with TRBJ1-2; 12 bases match TRBD1. This specimen consisted of blood, obtained before dendritic cell vaccination. The CDR3 loop is CASSPLPSGTGGPHLYGYTF. CDR3 DNA sequence: TGTGCCAGCTCACCGCTTCCGTCCGGGACAGGGGGCCCTCACCTCTATGGCTACACCTTC.